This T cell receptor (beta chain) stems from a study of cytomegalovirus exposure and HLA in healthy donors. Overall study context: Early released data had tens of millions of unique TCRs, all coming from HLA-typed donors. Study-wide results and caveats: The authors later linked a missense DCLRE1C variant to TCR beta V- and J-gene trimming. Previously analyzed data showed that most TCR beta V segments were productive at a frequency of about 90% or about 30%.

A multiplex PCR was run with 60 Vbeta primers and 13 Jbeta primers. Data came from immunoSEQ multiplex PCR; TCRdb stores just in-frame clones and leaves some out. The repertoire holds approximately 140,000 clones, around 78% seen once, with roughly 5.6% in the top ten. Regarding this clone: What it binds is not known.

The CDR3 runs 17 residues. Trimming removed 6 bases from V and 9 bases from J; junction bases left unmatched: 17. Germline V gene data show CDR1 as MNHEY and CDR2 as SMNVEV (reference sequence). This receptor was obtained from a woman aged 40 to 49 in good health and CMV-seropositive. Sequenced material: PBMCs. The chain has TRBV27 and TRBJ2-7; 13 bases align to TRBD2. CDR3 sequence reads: CASRLAPGTSGTNRQYF. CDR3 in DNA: TGTGCCAGCAGACTCGCCCCTGGGACTAGCGGGACAAATCGGCAGTACTTC.